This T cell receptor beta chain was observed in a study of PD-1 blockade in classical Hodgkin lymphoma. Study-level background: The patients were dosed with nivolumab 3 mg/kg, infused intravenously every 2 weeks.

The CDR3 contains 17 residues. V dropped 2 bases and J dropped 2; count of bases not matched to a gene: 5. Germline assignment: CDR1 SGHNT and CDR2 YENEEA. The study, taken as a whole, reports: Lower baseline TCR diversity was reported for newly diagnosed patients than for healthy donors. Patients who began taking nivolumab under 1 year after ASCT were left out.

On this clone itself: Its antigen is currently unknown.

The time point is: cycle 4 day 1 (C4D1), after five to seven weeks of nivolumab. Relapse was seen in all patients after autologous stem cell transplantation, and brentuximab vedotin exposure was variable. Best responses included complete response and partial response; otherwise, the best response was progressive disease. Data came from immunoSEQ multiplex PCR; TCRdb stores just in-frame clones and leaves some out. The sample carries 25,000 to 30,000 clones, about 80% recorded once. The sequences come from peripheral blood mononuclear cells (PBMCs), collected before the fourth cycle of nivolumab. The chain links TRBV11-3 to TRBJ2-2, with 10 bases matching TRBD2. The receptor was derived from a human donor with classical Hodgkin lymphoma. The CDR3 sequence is CASSLLAGEPNTGELFF. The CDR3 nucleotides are TGTGCCAGCAGCTTACTAGCGGGAGAACCAAACACCGGGGAGCTGTTTTTT.